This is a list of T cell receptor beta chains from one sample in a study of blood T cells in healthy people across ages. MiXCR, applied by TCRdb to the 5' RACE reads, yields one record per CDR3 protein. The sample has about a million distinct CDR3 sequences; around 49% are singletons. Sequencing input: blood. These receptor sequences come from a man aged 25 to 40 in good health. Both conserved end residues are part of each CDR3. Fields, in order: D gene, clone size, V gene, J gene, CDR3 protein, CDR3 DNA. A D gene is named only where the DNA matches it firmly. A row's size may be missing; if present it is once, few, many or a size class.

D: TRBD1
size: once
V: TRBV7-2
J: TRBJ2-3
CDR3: CASSPDRGQADTQYF
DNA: TGTGCCAGCAGCCCTGACAGGGGGCAGGCAGATACGCAGTATTTT

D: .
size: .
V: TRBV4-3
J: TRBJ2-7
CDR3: CASSQFRGGYNEQYF
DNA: TGCGCCAGCAGCCAATTCCGGGGAGGATACAATGAGCAGTACTTC

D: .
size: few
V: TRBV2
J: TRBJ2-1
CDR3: CASRERQLYNEQFF
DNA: TGTGCCAGCAGGGAGCGACAACTTTACAATGAGCAGTTCTTC

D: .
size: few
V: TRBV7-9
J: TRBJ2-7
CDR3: CASNTIGPSYEQYF
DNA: TGTGCCAGCAACACCATCGGACCCTCCTACGAGCAGTACTTC

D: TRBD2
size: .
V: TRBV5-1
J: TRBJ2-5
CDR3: CASSLEAGAQETQYF
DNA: TGCGCCAGCAGCTTGGAAGCGGGGGCCCAAGAGACCCAGTACTTC

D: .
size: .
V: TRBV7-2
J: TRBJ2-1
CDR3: CASSQDISYNEQFF
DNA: TGTGCCAGCAGCCAGGACATCTCCTACAATGAGCAGTTCTTC

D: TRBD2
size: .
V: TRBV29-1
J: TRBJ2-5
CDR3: CSAGLAGGVETQYF
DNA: TGCAGCGCAGGACTAGCGGGGGGCGTGGAGACCCAGTACTTC

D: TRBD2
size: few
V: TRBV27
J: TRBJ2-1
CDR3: CASSFAGVPNEQFF
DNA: TGTGCCAGCAGTTTTGCGGGGGTTCCCAATGAGCAGTTCTTC

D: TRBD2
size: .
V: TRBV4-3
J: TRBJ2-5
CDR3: CASSQTSGETQYF
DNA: TGCGCCAGCAGCCAAACTAGCGGAGAGACCCAGTACTTC

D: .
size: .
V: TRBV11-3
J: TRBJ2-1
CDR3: CASSPFGNYNEQFF
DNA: TGTGCCAGCAGCCCTTTCGGCAACTACAATGAGCAGTTCTTC

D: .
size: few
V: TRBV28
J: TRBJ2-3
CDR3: CASSSVPDTQYF
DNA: TGTGCCAGCAGTTCGGTGCCAGATACGCAGTATTTT

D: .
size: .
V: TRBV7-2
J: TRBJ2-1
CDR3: CASSLALAQGEQFF
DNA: TGTGCCAGCAGCTTAGCGCTAGCGCAAGGTGAGCAGTTCTTC

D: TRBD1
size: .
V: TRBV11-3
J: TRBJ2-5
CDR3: CASSSTGRQETQYF
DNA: TGTGCCAGCAGCTCGACAGGGCGGCAAGAGACCCAGTACTTC

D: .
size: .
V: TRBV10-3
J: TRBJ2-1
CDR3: CAISESGDKGLNEQFF
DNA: TGTGCCATCAGTGAGTCTGGGGACAAAGGCCTCAATGAGCAGTTCTTC

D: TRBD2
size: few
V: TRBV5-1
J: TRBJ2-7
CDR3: CASSVLAGDPYEQYF
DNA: TGCGCCAGCAGCGTGCTAGCGGGAGACCCCTACGAGCAGTACTTC

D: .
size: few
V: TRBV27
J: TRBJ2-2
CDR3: CASSSGSGELFF
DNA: TGTGCCAGCAGTTCAGGATCCGGGGAGCTGTTTTTT

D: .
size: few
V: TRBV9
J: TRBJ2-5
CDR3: CASSVAGTFRETQYF
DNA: TGTGCCAGCAGCGTAGCGGGGACCTTCAGGGAGACCCAGTACTTC

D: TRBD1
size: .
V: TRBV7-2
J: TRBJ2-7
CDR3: CASSPGRGLSYEQYF
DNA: TGTGCCAGCAGCCCCGGAAGGGGGCTATCCTACGAGCAGTACTTC

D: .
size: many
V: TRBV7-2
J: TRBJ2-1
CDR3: CASSSAALGYNEQFF
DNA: TGTGCCAGCAGCTCGGCGGCCCTAGGATACAATGAGCAGTTCTTC

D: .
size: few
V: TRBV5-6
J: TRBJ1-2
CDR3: CASSLVDSPIYGYTF
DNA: TGTGCCAGCAGCTTGGTGGACAGCCCGATCTATGGCTACACCTTC